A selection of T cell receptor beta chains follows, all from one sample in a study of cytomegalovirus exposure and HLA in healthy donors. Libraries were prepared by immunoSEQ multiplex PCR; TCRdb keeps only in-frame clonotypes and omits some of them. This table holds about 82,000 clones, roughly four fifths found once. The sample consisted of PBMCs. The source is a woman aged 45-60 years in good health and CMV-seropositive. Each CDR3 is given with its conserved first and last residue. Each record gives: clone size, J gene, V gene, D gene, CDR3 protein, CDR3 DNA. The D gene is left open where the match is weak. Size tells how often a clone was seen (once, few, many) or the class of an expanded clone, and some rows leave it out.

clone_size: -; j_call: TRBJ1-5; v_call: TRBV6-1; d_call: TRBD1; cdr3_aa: CASSTGAAGNQPQHF; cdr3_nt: TGTGCCAGCAGTACAGGGGCCGCAGGCAATCAGCCCCAGCATTTT
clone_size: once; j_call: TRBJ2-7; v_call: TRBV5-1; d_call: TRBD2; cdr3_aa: CASSFRAGEYYEQYF; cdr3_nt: TGCGCCAGCAGCTTCAGAGCGGGAGAGTACTACGAGCAGTACTTC
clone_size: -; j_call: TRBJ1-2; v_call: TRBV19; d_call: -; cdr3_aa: CASSPQRERGGYTF; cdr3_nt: TGTGCCAGTAGCCCCCAGCGGGAACGGGGTGGCTACACCTTC
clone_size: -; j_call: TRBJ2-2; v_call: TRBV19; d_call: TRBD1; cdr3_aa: CASTIQGAASGELFF; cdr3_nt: TGTGCCAGTACTATCCAGGGGGCGGCTAGCGGGGAGCTGTTTTTT
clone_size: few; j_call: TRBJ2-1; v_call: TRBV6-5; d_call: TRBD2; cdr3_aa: CASRPPGLASEQFF; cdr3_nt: TGTGCCAGCAGGCCGCCGGGACTAGCTTCTGAGCAGTTCTTC
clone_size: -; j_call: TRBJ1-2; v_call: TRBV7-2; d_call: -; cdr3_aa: CASSLGTANYGYTF; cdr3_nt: TGTGCCAGCAGCTTAGGGACAGCTAACTATGGCTACACCTTC
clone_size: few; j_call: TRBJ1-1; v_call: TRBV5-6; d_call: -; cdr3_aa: CASSSYYDRNTEAFF; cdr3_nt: TGTGCCAGCAGCTCGTACTATGACAGGAACACTGAAGCTTTCTTT
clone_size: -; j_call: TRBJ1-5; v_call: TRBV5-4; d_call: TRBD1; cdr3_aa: CASSLFGTENQPQHF; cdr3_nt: TGTGCCAGCAGCTTGTTTGGGACAGAGAATCAGCCCCAGCATTTT
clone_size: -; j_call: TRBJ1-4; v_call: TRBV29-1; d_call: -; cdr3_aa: CSVERGEKLFF; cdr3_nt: TGCAGCGTTGAAAGGGGTGAAAAACTGTTTTTT
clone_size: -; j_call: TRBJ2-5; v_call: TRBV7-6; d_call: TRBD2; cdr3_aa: CASSTLAGRGISVETQYF; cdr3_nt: TGTGCCAGCAGCACCTTAGCGGGGCGGGGTATCAGTGTAGAGACCCAGTACTTC
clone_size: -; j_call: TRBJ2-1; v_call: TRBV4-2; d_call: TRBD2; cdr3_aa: CASSSREAGGPLGSYNEQFF; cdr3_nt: TGTGCCAGCAGCTCCAGGGAGGCGGGAGGGCCCCTAGGCTCCTACAATGAGCAGTTCTTC
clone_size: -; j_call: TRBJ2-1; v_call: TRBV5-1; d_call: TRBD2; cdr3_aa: CASSLANSGRENEQFF; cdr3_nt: TGCGCCAGCAGCTTGGCCAATAGCGGGAGAGAGAATGAGCAGTTCTTC
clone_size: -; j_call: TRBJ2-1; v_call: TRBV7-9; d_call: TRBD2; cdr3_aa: CASSLGGGFNEQFF; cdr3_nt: TGTGCCAGCAGCTTAGGGGGAGGGTTCAATGAGCAGTTCTTC
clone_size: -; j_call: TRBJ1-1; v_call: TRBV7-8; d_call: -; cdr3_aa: CASSLVGEAFF; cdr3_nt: TGTGCCAGCAGCTTAGTCGGTGAAGCTTTCTTT
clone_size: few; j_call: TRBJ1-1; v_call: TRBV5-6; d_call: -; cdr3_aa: CASSFTGDTPFTEAFF; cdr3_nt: TGTGCCAGCAGCTTCACCGGGGACACTCCTTTTACTGAAGCTTTCTTT
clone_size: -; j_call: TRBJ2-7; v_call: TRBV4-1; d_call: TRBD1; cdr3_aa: CASSQPGQGLYEQYF; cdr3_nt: TGCGCCAGCAGCCAACCGGGACAGGGTCTCTACGAGCAGTACTTC
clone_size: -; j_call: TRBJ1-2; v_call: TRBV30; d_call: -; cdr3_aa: CAWSVLRGANYGYTF; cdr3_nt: TGTGCCTGGAGTGTACTCCGGGGAGCTAACTATGGCTACACCTTC
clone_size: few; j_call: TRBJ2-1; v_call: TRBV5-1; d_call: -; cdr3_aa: CASSFGVNEQFF; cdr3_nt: TGCGCCAGCAGCTTCGGGGTCAATGAGCAGTTCTTC
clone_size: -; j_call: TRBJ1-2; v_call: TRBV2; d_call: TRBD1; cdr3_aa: CASTVTGVDYGYTF; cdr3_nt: TGTGCCAGCACCGTGACAGGGGTGGACTATGGCTACACCTTC
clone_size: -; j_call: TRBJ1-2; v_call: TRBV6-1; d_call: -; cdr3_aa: CASRQSFAFGYTF; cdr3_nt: TGTGCCAGCAGACAGTCCTTCGCCTTTGGCTACACCTTC
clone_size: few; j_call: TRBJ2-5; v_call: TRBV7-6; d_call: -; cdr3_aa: CASSLERGETQYF; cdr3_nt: TGTGCCAGCAGCTTAGAAAGAGGGGAGACCCAGTACTTC
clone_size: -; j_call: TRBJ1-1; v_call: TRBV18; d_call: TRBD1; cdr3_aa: CASSPKGTGGLNTEAFF; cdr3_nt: TGTGCCAGCTCACCAAAAGGGACAGGGGGATTAAACACTGAAGCTTTCTTT
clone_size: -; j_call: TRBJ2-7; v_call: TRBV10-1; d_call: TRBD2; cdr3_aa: CASSQLAGYEQYF; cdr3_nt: TGCGCCAGCAGCCAACTAGCGGGGTACGAGCAGTACTTC
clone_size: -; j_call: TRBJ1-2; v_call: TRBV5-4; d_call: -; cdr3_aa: CASSREQVYYGYTF; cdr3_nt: TGTGCCAGCAGCCGTGAGCAGGTATACTATGGCTACACCTTC
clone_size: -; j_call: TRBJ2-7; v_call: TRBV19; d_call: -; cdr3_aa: CASSIQGSYEQYF; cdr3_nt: TGTGCCAGTAGTATCCAGGGTAGCTACGAGCAGTACTTC
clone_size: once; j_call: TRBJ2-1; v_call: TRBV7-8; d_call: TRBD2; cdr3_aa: CASSRTGTSGRVLYNEQFF; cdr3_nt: TGTGCCAGCAGCCGTACCGGGACTAGCGGGAGGGTACTCTACAATGAGCAGTTCTTC
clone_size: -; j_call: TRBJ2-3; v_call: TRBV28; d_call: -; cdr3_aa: CASKDYYDTDTQYF; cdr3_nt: TGTGCCAGCAAGGACTACTATGACACAGATACGCAGTATTTT
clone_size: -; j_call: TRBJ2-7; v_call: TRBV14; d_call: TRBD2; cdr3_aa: CASSPAPRELEQYF; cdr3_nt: TGTGCCAGCAGCCCCGCACCGCGGGAGTTGGAACAGTACTTC
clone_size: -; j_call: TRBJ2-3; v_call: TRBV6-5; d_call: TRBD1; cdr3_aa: CASDTGGPQYF; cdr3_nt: TGTGCCAGCGACACAGGGGGGCCGCAGTATTTT
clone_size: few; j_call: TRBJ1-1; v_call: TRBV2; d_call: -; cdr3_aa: CASYTGYGEAFF; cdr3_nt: TGTGCCAGTTATACAGGGTACGGGGAGGCTTTCTTT
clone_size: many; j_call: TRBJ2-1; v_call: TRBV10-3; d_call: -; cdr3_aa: CAIKGSGGETPPDSYNEQFF; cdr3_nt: TGTGCCATCAAGGGGTCGGGCGGGGAGACCCCGCCAGACTCCTACAATGAGCAGTTCTTC
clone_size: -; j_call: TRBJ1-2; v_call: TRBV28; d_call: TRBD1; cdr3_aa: CVTQGRDSGYTF; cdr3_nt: TGTGTTACCCAGGGCAGGGACAGTGGCTACACCTTC
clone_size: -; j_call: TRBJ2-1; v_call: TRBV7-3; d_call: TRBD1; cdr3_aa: CASRPRQGANNEQFF; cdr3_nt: TGTGCCAGCAGGCCGCGACAGGGGGCGAACAATGAGCAGTTCTTC
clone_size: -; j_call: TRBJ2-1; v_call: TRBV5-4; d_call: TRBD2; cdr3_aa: CASSLGEASGRGNEQFF; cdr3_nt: TGTGCCAGCAGCTTGGGGGAGGCTAGCGGGAGGGGTAATGAGCAGTTCTTC
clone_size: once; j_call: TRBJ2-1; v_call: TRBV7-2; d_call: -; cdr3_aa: CASKLGPAYNEQFF; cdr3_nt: TGTGCCAGCAAACTGGGCCCGGCCTACAATGAGCAGTTCTTC
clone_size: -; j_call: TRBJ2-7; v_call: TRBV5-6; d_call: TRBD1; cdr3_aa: CASSLLGTAYEQYF; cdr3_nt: TGTGCCAGCAGCTTGCTGGGGACAGCCTACGAGCAGTACTTC
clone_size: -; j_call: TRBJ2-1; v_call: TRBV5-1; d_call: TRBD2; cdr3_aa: CASSQYSGIYNEQFF; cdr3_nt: TGCGCCAGCAGCCAATATAGCGGGATATATAATGAGCAGTTCTTC
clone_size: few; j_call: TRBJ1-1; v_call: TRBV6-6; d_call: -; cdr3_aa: CASSQGKVEAFF; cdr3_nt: TGTGCCAGCAGCCAGGGGAAGGTTGAAGCTTTCTTT
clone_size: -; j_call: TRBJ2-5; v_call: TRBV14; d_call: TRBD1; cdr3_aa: CASSRVTGRGTQYF; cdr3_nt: TGTGCCAGCAGCCGAGTGACAGGGAGAGGAACCCAGTACTTC
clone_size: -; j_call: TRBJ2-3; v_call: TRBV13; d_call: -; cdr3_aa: CASRQIDTQYF; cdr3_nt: TGTGCCAGCAGGCAGATAGATACGCAGTATTTT
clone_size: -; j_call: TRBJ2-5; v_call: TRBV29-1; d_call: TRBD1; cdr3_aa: CSVIRGQGETQYF; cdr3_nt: TGCAGCGTTATCAGGGGGCAAGGGGAGACCCAGTACTTC